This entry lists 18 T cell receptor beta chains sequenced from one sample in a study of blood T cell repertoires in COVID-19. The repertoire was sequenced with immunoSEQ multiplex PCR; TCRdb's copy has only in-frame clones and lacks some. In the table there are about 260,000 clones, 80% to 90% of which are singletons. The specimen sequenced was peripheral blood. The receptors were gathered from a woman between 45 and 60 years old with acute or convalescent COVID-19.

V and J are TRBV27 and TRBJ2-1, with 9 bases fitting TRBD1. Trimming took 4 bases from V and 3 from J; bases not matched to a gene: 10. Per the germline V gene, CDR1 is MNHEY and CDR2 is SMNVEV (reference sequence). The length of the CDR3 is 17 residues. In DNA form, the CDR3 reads TGTGCCAGCAGTTATTTTCCCCCGACAGGGGGCTACAATGAGCAGTTCTTC. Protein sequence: CASSYFPPTGGYNEQFF.

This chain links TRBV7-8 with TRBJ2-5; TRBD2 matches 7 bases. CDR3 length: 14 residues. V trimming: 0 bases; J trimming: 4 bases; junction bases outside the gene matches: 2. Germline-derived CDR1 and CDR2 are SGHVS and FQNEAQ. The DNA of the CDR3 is TGTGCCAGCAGCTTAGCTCCGGGAGGAGAGACCCAGTACTTC. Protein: CASSLAPGGETQYF.

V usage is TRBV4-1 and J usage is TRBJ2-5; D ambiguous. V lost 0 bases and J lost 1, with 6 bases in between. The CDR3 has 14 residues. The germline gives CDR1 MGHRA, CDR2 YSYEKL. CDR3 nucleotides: TGCGCCAGCAGCCAAGAGGGCCGCCAAGAGACCCAGTACTTC. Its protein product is CASSQEGRQETQYF.

The CDR3 DNA follows: TGTGCCAGCAGTTCCCCCGAGGTGACCAAAGAGACCCAGTACTTC. It encodes CASSSPEVTKETQYF. The V gene is TRBV28, the J gene TRBJ2-5; no clear D gene. Germline V gene sequence: CDR1 MDHEN, CDR2 SYDVKM. The CDR3 is 15 residues long. Trimming left V 4 bases short and J 3 bases short, with 15 bases between.

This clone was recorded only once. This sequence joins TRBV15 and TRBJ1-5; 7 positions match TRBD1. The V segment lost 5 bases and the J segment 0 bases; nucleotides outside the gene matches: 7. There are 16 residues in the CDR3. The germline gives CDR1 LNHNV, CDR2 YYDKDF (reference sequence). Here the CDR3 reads CATSPQGVHSNQPQHF. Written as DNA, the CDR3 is TGTGCCACCAGCCCGCAGGGGGTACATAGCAATCAGCCCCAGCATTTT.

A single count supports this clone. CDR3 amino acids: CASSTTGSSYEQYF. DNA for the CDR3: TGTGCCAGCAGCACGACAGGGAGCTCCTACGAGCAGTACTTC. V is TRBV13 and J is TRBJ2-7; TRBD1 agrees at 7 bases. This CDR3 has 14 residues. Germline lookup yields CDR1 PRHDT and CDR2 FYEKMQ (reference sequence). Germline trimming cut 5 bases from V and 0 bases from J; bases unmatched to any gene: 4.

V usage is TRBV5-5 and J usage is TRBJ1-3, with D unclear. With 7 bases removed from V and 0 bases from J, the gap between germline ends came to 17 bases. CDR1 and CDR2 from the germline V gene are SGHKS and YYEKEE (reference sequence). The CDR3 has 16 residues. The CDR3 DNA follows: TGTGCCAGCTCAAACCCGGGCCGGGGCTCTGGAAACACCATATATTTT. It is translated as CASSNPGRGSGNTIYF.

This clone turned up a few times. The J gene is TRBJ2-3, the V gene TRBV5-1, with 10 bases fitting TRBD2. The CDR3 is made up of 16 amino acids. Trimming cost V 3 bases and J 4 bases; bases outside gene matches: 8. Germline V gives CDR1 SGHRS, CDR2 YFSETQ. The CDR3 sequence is CASSSSLAGVPDTQYF. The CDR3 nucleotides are TGCGCCAGCAGCTCTTCCCTAGCGGGAGTCCCAGATACGCAGTATTTT.

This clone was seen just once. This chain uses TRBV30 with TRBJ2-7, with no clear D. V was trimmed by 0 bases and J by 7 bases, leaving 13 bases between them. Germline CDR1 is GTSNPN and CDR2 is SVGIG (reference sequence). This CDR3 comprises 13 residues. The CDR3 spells CAWSVPGLSEQYF. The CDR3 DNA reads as TGTGCCTGGAGTGTACCGGGTCTATCAGAGCAGTACTTC.

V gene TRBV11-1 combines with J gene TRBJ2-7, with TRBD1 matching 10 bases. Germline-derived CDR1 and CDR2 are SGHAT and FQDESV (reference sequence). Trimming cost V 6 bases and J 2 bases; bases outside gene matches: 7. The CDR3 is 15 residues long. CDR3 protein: CASRLTGGATYEQYF. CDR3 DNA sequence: TGTGCCAGCAGGCTGACAGGGGGCGCAACCTACGAGCAGTACTTC.

The DNA for the CDR3 is TGTGCCAGCAGCTTTGACAGGGATGAAAAACTGTTTTTT. This translates into CASSFDRDEKLFF. The rearrangement links TRBV7-2 to TRBJ1-4; TRBD1 matches 7 bases. The germline gives CDR1 SGHTA, CDR2 FQGNSA. Trimming at V came to 3 bases and at J to 6 bases, leaving 1 base not matched to a gene. The CDR3 spans 13 residues.

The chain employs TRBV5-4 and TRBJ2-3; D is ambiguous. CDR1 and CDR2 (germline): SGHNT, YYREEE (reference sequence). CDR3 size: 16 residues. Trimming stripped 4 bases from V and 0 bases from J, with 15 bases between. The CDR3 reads CASSRSTARSTDTQYF. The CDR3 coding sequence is TGTGCCAGCAGCCGATCCACGGCGCGGAGCACAGATACGCAGTATTTT. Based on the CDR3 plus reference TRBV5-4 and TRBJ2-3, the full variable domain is ETGVTQSPTHLIKTRGQQVTLRCSSQSGHNTVSWYQQALGQGPQFIFQYYREEENGRGNFPPRFSGLQFPNYSSELNVNALELDDSALYLCASSRSTARSTDTQYFGPGTRLTVL.

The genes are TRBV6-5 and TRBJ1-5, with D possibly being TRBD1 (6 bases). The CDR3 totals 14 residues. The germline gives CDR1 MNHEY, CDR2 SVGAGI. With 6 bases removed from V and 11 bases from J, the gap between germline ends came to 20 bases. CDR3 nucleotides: TGTGCCAGCAGCCGAAGTTCAAACAGGGAAACCCAGCATTTT. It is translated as CASSRSSNRETQHF.

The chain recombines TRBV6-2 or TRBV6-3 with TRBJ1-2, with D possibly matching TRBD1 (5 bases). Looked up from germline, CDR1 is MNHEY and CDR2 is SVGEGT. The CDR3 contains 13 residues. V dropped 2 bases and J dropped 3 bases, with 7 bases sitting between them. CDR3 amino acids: CASSYRGYYGYTF. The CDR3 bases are TGTGCCAGCAGTTACCGGGGGTACTATGGCTACACCTTC.

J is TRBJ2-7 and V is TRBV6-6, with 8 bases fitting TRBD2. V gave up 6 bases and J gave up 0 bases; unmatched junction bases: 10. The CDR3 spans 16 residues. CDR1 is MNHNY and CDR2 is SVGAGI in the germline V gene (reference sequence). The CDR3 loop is CASSFRTSQPSYEQYF. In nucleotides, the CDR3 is TGTGCCAGCAGCTTCAGGACTAGCCAACCCTCCTACGAGCAGTACTTC.

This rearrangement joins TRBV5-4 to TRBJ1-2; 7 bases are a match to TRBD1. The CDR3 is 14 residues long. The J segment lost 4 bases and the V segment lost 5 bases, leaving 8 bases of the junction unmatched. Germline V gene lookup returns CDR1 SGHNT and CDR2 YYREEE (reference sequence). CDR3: CASRPGQTIYGYTF. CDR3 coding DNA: TGTGCCAGCAGACCGGGACAGACCATCTATGGCTACACCTTC.

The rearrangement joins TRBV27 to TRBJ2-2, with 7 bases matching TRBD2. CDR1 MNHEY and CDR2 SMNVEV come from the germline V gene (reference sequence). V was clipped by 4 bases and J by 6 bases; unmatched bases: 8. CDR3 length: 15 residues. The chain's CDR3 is CASSSSGRRPGELFF. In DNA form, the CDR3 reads TGTGCCAGCAGTTCCTCCGGGAGGCGGCCCGGGGAGCTGTTTTTT.

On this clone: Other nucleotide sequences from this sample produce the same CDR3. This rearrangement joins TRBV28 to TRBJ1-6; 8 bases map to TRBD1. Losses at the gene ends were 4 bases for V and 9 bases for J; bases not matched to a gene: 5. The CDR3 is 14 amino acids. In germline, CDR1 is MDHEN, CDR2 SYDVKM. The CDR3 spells CASSSGTGGSPLHF. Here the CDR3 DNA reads TGTGCCAGCAGTTCTGGGACAGGCGGTTCACCCCTCCACTTT.